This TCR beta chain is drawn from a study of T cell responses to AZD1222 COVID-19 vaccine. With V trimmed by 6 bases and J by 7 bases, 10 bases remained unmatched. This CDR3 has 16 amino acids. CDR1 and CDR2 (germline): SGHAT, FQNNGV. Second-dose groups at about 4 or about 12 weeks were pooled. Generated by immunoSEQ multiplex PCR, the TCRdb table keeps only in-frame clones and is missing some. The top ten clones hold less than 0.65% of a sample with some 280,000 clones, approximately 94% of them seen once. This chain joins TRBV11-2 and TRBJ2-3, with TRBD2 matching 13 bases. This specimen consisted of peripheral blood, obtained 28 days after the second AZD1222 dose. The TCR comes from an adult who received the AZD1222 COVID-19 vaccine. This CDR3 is CASSSGLAGPTNTQYF. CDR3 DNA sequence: TGTGCCAGCAGTTCGGGACTAGCGGGGCCTACAAATACGCAGTATTTT.